This T cell receptor beta chain was sequenced in a study of beta chain features in type 1 diabetes. V gave up 1 base and J gave up 7 bases, with 8 bases separating them. CDR3 length: 12 amino acids. The germline V gene has CDR1 SNHLY and CDR2 FYNNEI. This clone came up a few times. The target antigen is unknown. The same CDR3 also results from other DNA sequences found in this sample. Study-wide points: Type 1 diabetes patients had fewer VDJ junction insertions and more deletions. Patients with Type 1 diabetes showed moderately but significantly shorter TCRB CDR3s in all four CD4+ subsets.

Since all of the isolated RNA was reverse transcribed, expressed TCRB transcripts were what got sequenced. Clones were sequenced by immunoSEQ multiplex PCR, and TCRdb holds only the in-frame ones, with some missing. The profile shows about 700,000 clones, 13% of them singletons. Material: naive CD4+ T cells from blood. This clonotype was sampled from a man aged 18 to 30 with type 1 diabetes. The chain uses TRBV2 and TRBJ2-7; D remains ambiguous. For the CDR3, the DNA is TGTGCCAGCAGTGAAGGCCTGGGGGAGCAGTACTTC. Protein product: CASSEGLGEQYF.